The sequence of this TCR beta chain was determined in a study of identical twins. All donors comprised healthy Caucasians. This clonotype was seen many times. TCRdb reanalysed the 5' RACE reads using MiXCR and keeps one entry per CDR3 protein. The sample yields approximately 700,000 distinct CDR3 sequences, approximately 18% seen once. The CDR3 is 14 amino acids. V gave up 0 bases and J gave up 2 bases, with 7 bases separating them. Germline V gene lookup returns CDR1 SGHNT and CDR2 YYREEE (reference sequence). The same data also went into a second study, on T cells expressing NK-cell markers. As that report states: Obtained from sorted CD3+CD56+NKG2C+, CD3+CD56+NKG2C- and CD3+CD56-NKG2C+ T cells were the TCR beta repertoires. Four donors likewise had their CD3+CD56-NKG2C+ fraction led by these clonotypes.

The rearrangement joins TRBV5-4 to TRBJ2-3, with no clear D. Specimen: PBMCs. The source of this sequence is a woman younger than 30 in good health. CDR3 loop: CASSLVLYTDTQYF. CDR3 coding DNA: TGTGCCAGCAGCTTGGTACTGTACACAGATACGCAGTATTTT.